The clone carrying this T cell receptor (beta chain) is labeled medium-sized. Its specificity is not known. This specimen comes from a study of early T cells in non-severe SARS-CoV-2 infection. Study summary: Bulk RNA from unsorted whole blood was sequenced; chains were unpaired. Study findings and constraints: The VDJdb matching leaned toward anti-spike CD8 responses and overlooked private and CD4 specificities.

Tagging with unique molecular identifiers was applied to individual cDNA molecules. TCRdb reprocessed the 5' RACE reads via MiXCR and lists one record per CDR3 protein. The profile covers 15,000 to 20,000 distinct CDR3 sequences, with over 5% appearing a single time and roughly 6% taken by the ten largest. V lost 2 bases, J lost 2 bases, and 6 bases stayed unmatched. The germline gives CDR1 KGHSH, CDR2 LQKENI. The CDR3 loop spans 15 amino acids. The specimen sequenced was whole blood. This chain links TRBV18 with TRBJ2-7, with TRBD2 identical over 7 bases. This TCR derives from an adult who was a healthcare worker with PCR-confirmed SARS-CoV-2 infection or an uninfected control (not recorded which). CDR3 DNA sequence: TGTGCCAGCTCACCATCACGGGACTATCCCTACGAGCAGTACTTC. Translating gives CASSPSRDYPYEQYF.